There are a few counts of the clone carrying this T cell receptor beta chain. Given a much more abundant clone one base away, this may be a read error. With MiXCR, TCRdb reprocessed the PCR reads. The profile shows about 92,000 clones, approximately 15% of them singletons. This record comes from a study of metastatic and nonmetastatic thyroid tumors. On the study more broadly: A comparison of repertoires was made across blood and tumor or nodule tissue from malignant and benign thyroid patients.

V gave up 2 bases and J gave up 7 bases, with 10 bases separating them. Germline values: CDR1 SGHKS, CDR2 YYEKEE (reference sequence). This CDR3 is built from 12 residues. There were no patients who had received any treatment before thyroid surgery. V gene TRBV5-5 combines with J gene TRBJ2-7; TRBD2 might be the D (5 bases). The sequenced sample was blood. This TCR was sampled from a female donor with papillary thyroid cancer or a benign thyroid nodule (not recorded which). Some clones in this sample may be carry-over from other donors' samples. The CDR3 here is CASSLLSGEQYF. As DNA, the CDR3 is TGTGCCAGCAGCTTACTTTCGGGAGAGCAGTACTTC.